This entry features one T cell receptor (beta chain) sequence. There is no known antigen for this receptor. The input lacks base qualities; no much larger clone sits a single base away. This sample stems from a study of blood T cell repertoires in COVID-19 (dated by TCRdb to between 2020 and 2021). At the level of the whole study: The collaborator samples originated in the United States, Italy and Spain and spanned the acute and convalescent phases of COVID-19. The prospective study material was composed of cDNA or gDNA derived from T cells, B-cell-depleted T cells, or PBMCs. The dataset comprised deeply sampled blood TCRbeta repertoires from subjects exposed to, actively infected with, or recovered from COVID-19. The repertoires were made available in a free public database intended to serve as a resource for research on the immune response to SARS-CoV-2. The samples were drawn from two sources: the first 160 participants of the ongoing ImmuneRACE study, and over 950 subjects contributed by 6 global collaborators. The sample metadata nearly always contained a de-identified subject ID, COVID-19 status, age in years and sex. Where HLA class I and class II types were available, the types were taken from metadata supplied by the sample provider, not from assay-based typing.

The collaborating institutions used their own protocols to collect whole blood in K2EDTA tubes. For TCRbeta analysis, collaborators shipped samples in one of three forms: frozen whole blood, isolated PBMCs, or DNA extracted from either of those sample types. The paper's findings and limits, for the study overall: The quantity of clinical and demographic metadata differed by source and by participant and was supplied without curation.

TCRbeta CDR3 regions were amplified from genomic DNA using the immunoSEQ Assay, a bias-controlled multiplex PCR. In the source study's methods: The number of nucleated cells in each sample was estimated by amplification of reference gene primers within the assay. To quantify the absolute abundance of each unique TCRbeta CDR3 rearrangement, sequence reads were collapsed and filtered. For each sample, productive Simpson clonality was calculated as the square root of Simpson's diversity index across productive rearrangements. TCRdb provides this immuneACCESS table in a form limited to in-frame rearrangements. Some clones are lacking; in checked studies, under half of them reflect an unresolved V gene, and why the rest are absent is not known. The V and J calls and the clone size are those of that table, but D and trimming were determined from the DNA. The table for this sample lists around 100,000 clones; over 80% of them were counted only once. The ten largest clonotypes hold nearly 0.85% of the sample.

The receptor was isolated from a woman aged 65 to 85 with acute or convalescent COVID-19. Sequenced sample: peripheral blood.

The base sequence is TGTGCCAGTAGTCCTCGGGACAGAGATACGCAGTATTTT. The encoded protein is CASSPRDRDTQYF. The chain employs TRBV19 and TRBJ2-3, with 7 bases aligning to TRBD1. Relative to germline, V is missing 5 bases and J is missing 5 bases, with 4 bases of the junction outside any gene match. CDR3 length: 13 amino acids, cysteine to phenylalanine. Just CDR3 DNA is preserved here, 39 bases in frame from base 1. From a lookup of the germline V gene (reference sequence), CDR1 and CDR2 are LNHDA and SQIVND.